This is a list of T cell receptor beta chains from one sample in a study of long-term antiretroviral therapy in people with HIV. Some clones are missing from TCRdb's copy, which holds only in-frame ones; the method was immunoSEQ multiplex PCR. The data hold tens of thousands of clones, with around 84% observed a single time. The specimen was unsorted PBMCs, collected roughly 2.9 years before starting antiretroviral therapy. The receptor source for this set is a woman aged 30 to 39 with HIV. Each CDR3 is given with its conserved first and last residue.

TRBJ2-7 | TRBV11-3 | CASNLGAAISYEQYF
TRBJ2-2 | TRBV9 | CASSVLVRGELFF
TRBJ2-3 | TRBV5-1 | CASSFRASGGKVRGTDTQYF
TRBJ1-1 | TRBV6-4 | CASSAQWNTEAFF
TRBJ1-1 | TRBV11-2 | CASSPGPFDANFRGTEAFF
TRBJ1-2 | TRBV25-1 | CASSVGYGYTF
TRBJ2-6 | TRBV27 | CASSLIAQAAVGVLGANVLTF
TRBJ1-5 | TRBV6-1 | CASSEASWTTGPGQPQHF
TRBJ2-5 | TRBV10-2 | CASSERGAGETQYF
TRBJ2-7 | TRBV5-4 | CASSFNYYEQYF
TRBJ2-1 | TRBV27 | CASSLGGSYNEQFF
TRBJ2-6 | TRBV29-1 | CSAGDPSGANVLTF
TRBJ1-6 | TRBV14 | CASRAGAGSYNSPLHF
TRBJ2-3 | TRBV9 | CASSFQRGSSTDTQYF
TRBJ1-2 | TRBV6-1 | CASSEGTARGGYTF
TRBJ2-2 | TRBV7-3 | CASSLTTGELFF
TRBJ2-2 | TRBV11-2 | CASPSGRGGSNTGELFF
TRBJ2-7 | TRBV2 | CASSAEYEQYF
TRBJ1-5 | TRBV19 | CASSIVGINQPQHF
TRBJ1-1 | TRBV6-1 | CASNGVRTTEAFF
TRBJ1-2 | TRBV6-1 | CASSEARQIASYTF
TRBJ1-5 | TRBV6-1 | CASSEGQGGQPQHF
TRBJ1-2 | TRBV30 | CASKRSLGLDGYTF
TRBJ2-5 | TRBV6-1 | CASSEAGGGQETQYF
TRBJ2-5 | TRBV6-6 | CASSYGTGSGETQYF
TRBJ1-2 | TRBV7-9 | CASTPSRGDPYGYTF
TRBJ2-3 | TRBV6-4 | CASSVSGGGTDTQYF
TRBJ2-3 | TRBV19 | CASSIAQGRLQDTQYF
TRBJ2-1 | TRBV4-1 | CASRHSPANSYNEQFF
TRBJ1-2 | TRBV6-5 | CASSYSSTNYGYTF
TRBJ2-2 | TRBV13 | CASSLAQNTGELFF
TRBJ1-1 | TRBV10-1 | CASSESWSTYRYSGKSTEAFF
TRBJ1-5 | TRBV12-5 | CASGSPRTPWQPQHF
TRBJ2-1 | TRBV9 | CASSVVGLAGRGEQFF
TRBJ2-6 | TRBV6-5 | CASRGSGANVLTF
TRBJ2-3 | TRBV9 | CASSVEPAPDTQYF
TRBJ2-5 | TRBV18 | CASSDTGVSETQYF
TRBJ2-7 | TRBV7-3 | CATARSSGGMLYF
TRBJ1-1 | TRBV2 | CASTRIRQGHTEAFF
TRBJ1-2 | TRBV10-3 | CATLAVNAGGNYGYTF
TRBJ1-2 | TRBV10-3 | CAIRERRSRDYGYTF
TRBJ1-5 | TRBV6-6 | CASSLGNQPQHF
TRBJ1-1 | TRBV6-5 | CASSTGLQNTEAFF
TRBJ2-1 | TRBV11-3 | CASSLGQSNEQFF
TRBJ1-5 | TRBV5-5 | CASSLGDQPQHF
TRBJ1-1 | TRBV7-2 | CASRLQGAAGHTEAFF
TRBJ1-2 | TRBV6-1 | CASSLQGELVYGYTF
TRBJ1-1 | TRBV29-1 | CSVNGLLNTEAFF
TRBJ2-1 | TRBV5-8 | CASSLPRGGSYNEQFF
TRBJ1-2 | TRBV25-1 | CASSESLVGGYTF
TRBJ2-3 | TRBV5-6 | CASGRGIAQYF
TRBJ1-6 | TRBV7-6 | CASSPSANSPLHF
TRBJ1-2 | TRBV4-1 | CASSQERDENYGYTF
TRBJ1-2 | TRBV14 | CASSPDRVGKWGYTF
TRBJ2-7 | TRBV5-1 | CASSEGRNHPYEQYF
TRBJ2-5 | TRBV7-3 | CASSLGGTSQETQYF
TRBJ2-3 | TRBV6-5 | CASSYSLGTDTQYF